The 30 T cell receptor beta chains listed next were all sequenced from one sample in a study of molecular identifiers for immune sequencing clone quantification (dated by TCRdb to the late 2010s). Libraries came from PCR. The sequencing machine was a NextSeq 500. Through fastp at Q25 and MiXCR, TCRdb rebuilt clones from the public reads, retaining in-frame beta chains. CDR3 protein duplicates are merged, each entry listing the most common genes and DNA. The sample table contains about half a million distinct CDR3 sequences; only one count was recorded for around 23% of them. The top ten clonotypes cover under 0.85% of the sample. Sequenced sample: naive CD8+ T cells from blood, with Jurkat cell RNA spiked in. What the cell subset or site label conveys for this sample: FACS-sorted CD8+CD4-CCR7+CD45RA+ naive T cells. The origin of the receptors is a human donor in good health. Some libraries in this study had Jurkat cell RNA spiked in.

The chain links TRBV2 to TRBJ1-2, with 8 bases that match TRBD1. V was pared by 7 bases and J by 4 bases, with 11 bases of the junction left unmatched. CDR1 SNHLY and CDR2 FYNNEI come from the germline V gene. The CDR3 has 15 amino acids. The CDR3 nucleotides are TGTGCCAGCACTGATTGGGCAGGGGGCCCCTATGGCTACACCTTC. Amino acids: CASTDWAGGPYGYTF. Looking up the rest from reference TRBV2 and TRBJ1-2 gives the full variable domain: EPEVTQTPSHQVTQMGQEVILRCVPISNHLYFYWYRQILGQKVEFLVSFYNNEISEKSEIFDDQFSVERPDGSNFTLKIRSTKLEDSAMYFCASTDWAGGPYGYTFGSGTRLTVV.

The chain employs TRBV4-2 and TRBJ2-1; TRBD1 might be the D (6 bases). CDR1 and CDR2 from the germline V gene are LGHNA and YNFKEQ. V was cut by 1 base and J by 6 bases, with 7 bases left in between. This CDR3 is built from 13 residues. CDR3 bases: TGTGCCAGCAGCCAAGTAGGGGGCAATGAGCAGTTCTTC. Translated, it gives CASSQVGGNEQFF.

This clonotype was found many times. V usage is TRBV7-9 and J usage is TRBJ2-2; D is ambiguous. V dropped 5 bases and J dropped 7 bases, with 11 bases sitting between them. Germline CDR1 SEHNR, CDR2 FQNEAQ (reference sequence). The CDR3 totals 13 residues. DNA of the CDR3: TGTGCCAGCAGCCTCTCCCGTGACGGGGAGCTGTTTTTT. As protein: CASSLSRDGELFF.

The gene calls are TRBV7-9 and TRBJ2-7, with 9 bases identical to TRBD1. The CDR3 sequence is 15 residues long. J was trimmed by 3 bases and V by 5 bases; bases with no gene match: 8. Germline CDR1 and CDR2: SEHNR and FQNEAQ (reference sequence). The CDR3 region is CASSHRDRVGYEQYF. The CDR3 region has the DNA TGTGCCAGCAGCCACCGGGACAGGGTGGGCTACGAGCAGTACTTC.

This clonotype appeared a few times. V and J are TRBV27 and TRBJ2-1, with D tentatively TRBD2 (5 bases). This CDR3 contains 16 residues. V lost 0 bases, J lost 2 bases, and 11 bases lay in between. The germline CDR1 and CDR2 sequences are MNHEY and SMNVEV (reference sequence). Written as DNA, the CDR3 is TGTGCCAGCAGTTTATCGAACAGCGGTCCCTACAATGAGCAGTTCTTC. Translating it yields CASSLSNSGPYNEQFF.

This sequence joins TRBV12-3 or TRBV12-4 and TRBJ1-2, with unresolved D. The ends were cut back, 5 bases at V and 5 bases at J, with 15 bases in the middle. The CDR3 consists of 14 residues. The CDR3 nucleotides are TGTGCCAGCAGTACCGACGGTGTCGGTTATGGCTACACCTTC. Translation: CASSTDGVGYGYTF.

This clonotype was counted ten times or more. The germline gene is not matched at one end of the junction; a read error may be the cause. The chain joins TRBV12-3 or TRBV12-4 to TRBJ2-7; D is perhaps TRBD1 or TRBD2 (7 bases each). The length of the CDR3 is 14 residues. The CDR3 region has the DNA TGCGCCAGCAGCCTGGGAGGGGGCCCATACGAGCAGTACTTC. It encodes CASSLGGGPYEQYF.

This clonotype came up a few times. V usage is TRBV18 and J usage is TRBJ2-3, with a weak D call TRBD1 (5 bases). With 2 bases removed from V and 6 bases from J, the gap between germline ends came to 21 bases. The CDR3 extends over 17 amino acids. Germline V gene data show CDR1 as KGHSH and CDR2 as LQKENI. CDR3 sequence reads: CASSPGSVTDGSDTQYF. The CDR3 DNA is TGTGCCAGCTCACCAGGGTCGGTGACAGATGGGTCTGATACGCAGTATTTT.

This clonotype has ten or more counts. V is TRBV4-1 and J is TRBJ2-3; TRBD2 agrees at 11 bases. V dropped 5 bases and J dropped 1; count of bases not matched to a gene: 5. Germline loops: CDR1 MGHRA, CDR2 YSYEKL. The length of the CDR3 is 16 residues. CDR3 sequence: CASSFTTSGGTDTQYF. CDR3 sequence (DNA): TGCGCCAGCAGCTTCACGACTAGCGGGGGCACAGATACGCAGTATTTT.

V usage is TRBV6-2 or TRBV6-3 and J usage is TRBJ2-3; 9 bases match TRBD2. J gave up 2 bases and V 0 bases, and 6 bases lay outside the gene matches. Germline lookup yields CDR1 MNHEY and CDR2 SVGEGT. The CDR3 has 17 amino acids. The CDR3, as DNA: TGTGCCAGCAGTTACTCGAGGCTAGCGGGGAACACAGATACGCAGTATTTT. It encodes CASSYSRLAGNTDTQYF.

This clonotype was detected many times. The gene calls are TRBV20-1 and TRBJ2-3; a weak D match, TRBD2 (6 bases). CDR1 and CDR2 (germline): DFQATT, SNEGSKA (reference sequence). With 0 bases removed from V and 0 bases from J, the gap between germline ends came to 13 bases. This CDR3 spans 16 amino acids. The chain's CDR3 is CSARDPSSASTDTQYF. The CDR3 bases are TGCAGTGCTAGAGATCCTTCTAGCGCTAGCACAGATACGCAGTATTTT.

V usage is TRBV18 and J usage is TRBJ2-7; maybe TRBD1 (5 bases). The CDR3 totals 14 residues. CDR1 and CDR2 from the germline V gene are KGHSH and LQKENI. Trimming took 3 bases from V and 3 from J, leaving 12 bases between them. In DNA, the CDR3 is TGTGCCAGCTCACCTCCGCTTGACAGCTACGAGCAGTACTTC. This gives the protein CASSPPLDSYEQYF.

A remark on this clonotype: This sequence is one base from a far larger clone and is likely a read error. The CDR3 DNA follows: TGTACCAGCAGCCGGGGCAGCTCCTACGAGCAGTACTTC. This sequence encodes CTSSRGSSYEQYF. The V and J genes are TRBV9 and TRBJ2-7; D possibly matches TRBD1 or TRBD2 (5 bases each). The CDR3 is made up of 13 amino acids. Germline values: CDR1 SGDLS, CDR2 YYNGEE.

The chain carries TRBV11-2 and TRBJ2-1; D remains ambiguous. Germline V lookup: CDR1 SGHAT, CDR2 FQNNGV. V was shortened by 0 bases and J by 10 bases, with 16 bases between the two germline ends. This CDR3 has 15 amino acids. CDR3 loop: CASSLDPTFYGEQFF. The CDR3 bases are TGTGCCAGCAGCTTAGATCCGACCTTCTACGGGGAGCAGTTCTTC.

The chain's CDR3 is CASSASRRGANTGELFF. The CDR3 coding sequence is TGTGCCAGCAGCGCCTCCCGGCGTGGCGCGAACACCGGGGAGCTGTTTTTT. The chain links TRBV9 to TRBJ2-2; D gene uncertain. The CDR3 is made up of 17 amino acids. CDR1 and CDR2 (germline): SGDLS, YYNGEE. The V and J ends lost 3 bases and 0 bases respectively, with 15 bases between them.

This clonotype was seen only a few times. This chain links TRBV4-2 with TRBJ2-1, with 11 bases matching TRBD2. From germline, CDR1 is LGHNA and CDR2 YNFKEQ. This CDR3 contains 15 residues. The J segment lost 5 bases and the V segment lost 3 bases, leaving 3 bases of the junction unmatched. The CDR3 nucleotides read TGTGCCAGCAGCCACACGGGACTAGCGGACAATGAGCAGTTCTTC. This encodes CASSHTGLADNEQFF.

The chain combines TRBV6-6 with TRBJ1-5, with 8 positions matching TRBD1. Trimming took 0 bases from V and 7 from J; bases not matched to a gene: 8. The CDR3 spans 16 residues. Germline V gene lookup returns CDR1 MNHNY and CDR2 SVGAGI (reference sequence). CDR3 amino acids: CASSYSGQGGGQPQHF. For the CDR3, the DNA is TGTGCCAGCAGTTACTCCGGACAGGGCGGTGGGCAGCCCCAGCATTTT.

As for this clonotype: At one of its ends the junction is not consistent with the germline gene, which may arise from a read error. The chain couples TRBV28 to TRBJ2-7; D may match TRBD1 or TRBD2 (5 bases each). The CDR3 is 13 amino acids. Germline-derived CDR1 and CDR2 are MDHEN and SYDVKM. The CDR3: CASGLAGTHEQYF. CDR3 DNA sequence: TGTGCCAGCGGTTTAGCAGGGACCCACGAGCAGTACTTC.

The sample holds many counts of this clonotype. The chain carries TRBV7-2 and TRBJ1-4, with a possible D match to TRBD1 (5 bases). This CDR3 has 18 amino acids. The V and J ends lost 5 bases and 5 bases respectively, with 24 bases between them. Germline V gives CDR1 SGHTA, CDR2 FQGNSA. CDR3 coding DNA: TGTGCCAGCAGCCCCCGCCCCCTAGACAGAGGGTGGAATGAAAAACTGTTTTTT. Translating it yields CASSPRPLDRGWNEKLFF.

This clonotype has just a few counts. J is TRBJ2-1 and V is TRBV3-1; D is unresolved. Germline CDR1 and CDR2: LGHDT and YNNKEL (reference sequence). Trimming cost V 0 bases and J 4 bases, with 13 bases left between them. This CDR3 region has 16 residues. CDR3 sequence: CASSQDPDPDYNEQFF. CDR3 coding DNA: TGTGCCAGCAGCCAAGACCCTGACCCCGATTACAATGAGCAGTTCTTC.

Details on this clonotype: An end of the junction differs from the germline gene, which may be a read error. This chain links TRBV28 with TRBJ1-5; D remains ambiguous. This CDR3 is built from 12 residues. CDR1 is MDHEN and CDR2 is SYDVKM in the germline V gene. CDR3 loop: CAGSFRFQPQHF. The DNA of the CDR3 is TGTGCCGGCAGTTTTCGGTTTCAGCCCCAGCATTTT.

This clonotype has at least ten counts. The genes are TRBV7-9 and TRBJ2-1; D perhaps matches TRBD2 (5 bases). Germline CDR1 reads SEHNR; CDR2 reads FQNEAQ (reference sequence). Trimming removed 5 bases from V and 3 bases from J, with 8 bases in between. CDR3 length: 13 residues. In DNA form, the CDR3 reads TGTGCCAGCAGCGCGAGCGGCTACAATGAGCAGTTCTTC. Its protein is CASSASGYNEQFF.

There are many counts of this clonotype. This chain joins TRBV9 and TRBJ2-3, with a weak D call TRBD1 (6 bases). The CDR3 runs to 15 residues. Trimming removed 0 bases from V and 6 bases from J, with 14 bases in between. Germline CDR1 is SGDLS and CDR2 is YYNGEE. CDR3 DNA sequence: TGTGCCAGCAGCGTAGCAGGGGCCCAGGGGGATACGCAGTATTTT. Amino acid sequence: CASSVAGAQGDTQYF.

This clonotype has a handful of counts. This chain links TRBV13 with TRBJ1-1; weak D call: TRBD1 (5 bases). CDR1 PRHDT and CDR2 FYEKMQ come from the germline V gene (reference sequence). The CDR3 length is 15 residues. Trimming shortened V by 5 bases and J by 8 bases, and 21 bases separated the two germline ends. In DNA, the CDR3 is TGTGCCAGCAGCCCGCGCGGGTACGGGACTCTGGAAGCTTTCTTT. Amino acid sequence: CASSPRGYGTLEAFF.

This clonotype was seen once. Given a much more abundant clone one base away, this may be a read error. This chain links TRBV12-3 or TRBV12-4 with TRBJ2-6; D is possibly TRBD1 (5 bases). There are 15 residues in the CDR3. CDR3 coding DNA: TGTGCCAGCAGTTTACTTGATTCTGGGGCCAACGTCCTGTCTTTC. Translation: CASSLLDSGANVLSF.

This rearrangement joins TRBV27 to TRBJ1-5; D remains unclear. This CDR3 contains 13 residues. CDR1 and CDR2 from the germline V gene are MNHEY and SMNVEV (reference sequence). V shed 3 bases and J shed 6 bases, with 9 bases lying between them. The CDR3: CASSFGASQPQHF. CDR3 in DNA: TGTGCCAGCAGTTTCGGCGCGAGTCAGCCCCAGCATTTT.

The V call is TRBV4-3, the J call TRBJ1-4; a weak D match, TRBD1 (5 bases). Germline CDR1 and CDR2: LGHNA and YSLEER. The CDR3 sequence is 15 residues long. Trimming pared 4 bases from V and 4 bases from J, leaving 13 bases between. The CDR3 sequence is CASSRNPGGNEKLFF. The DNA for the CDR3 is TGCGCCAGCAGCCGCAACCCCGGGGGTAATGAAAAACTGTTTTTT.

This clonotype was observed a few times. The chain has TRBV6-2 or TRBV6-3 and TRBJ1-2; D possibly corresponds to TRBD1 (5 bases). Germline lookup yields CDR1 MNHEY and CDR2 SVGEGT. The CDR3 has 14 residues. Trimming removed 6 bases from V and 3 bases from J, with 14 bases in between. For the CDR3, the DNA is TGTGCCAGCAGCCACCGGGGACTATACTATGGCTACACCTTC. Protein: CASSHRGLYYGYTF.

In regard to this clonotype: At one end the junction does not follow the germline gene, possibly because of a read error. This sequence joins TRBV5-3 and TRBJ2-3, with 7 bases lining up with TRBD2. TRBV5-3 has ORF status, its function being uncertain. The CDR3 runs to 18 residues. CDR3 region: CASSLKGGRYSSTDTQYF. The CDR3 region has the DNA TGTGCCAGCAGCTTGAAAGGCGGGAGATACTCTAGCACAGATACGCAGTATTTT.

This clonotype was detected a few times. The CDR3 reads CASRVQGPAYYGYTF. CDR3 in DNA: TGTGCCAGCAGGGTACAGGGGCCGGCGTACTATGGCTACACCTTC. V is TRBV28 and J is TRBJ1-2; 7 bases agree with TRBD1. The V gene end was trimmed by 6 bases and the J gene end by 3 bases; junction bases not matched to a gene: 10. This CDR3 is 15 amino acids long. Germline CDR1 MDHEN, CDR2 SYDVKM.